Below, 32 T cell receptor beta chains from the same sample are listed, as sequenced in a study of shared clonotypes between healthy human individuals. Profiling relied on immunoSEQ multiplex PCR, and the TCRdb table lists in-frame clones only, not all of them. Here the sample spans more than 850,000 clones, about 80% being singletons. The specimen was memory CD4+ T cells from PBMCs. Subset defined: CD45RA-negative fraction. The receptors were sampled from a young man in good health. Some clones in this sample may be carry-over from other donors' samples.

The CDR3, as DNA: TGTGCCAGCAGCTTGGCTAGACGAGAGACCCAGTACTTC. Protein product: CASSLARRETQYF. This chain joins TRBV5-5 and TRBJ2-5; D remains unclear. The ends were cut back, 0 bases at V and 4 bases at J, with 7 bases in the middle. The germline V gene has CDR1 SGHKS and CDR2 YYEKEE (reference sequence). The CDR3 is made up of 13 amino acids. Using reference TRBV5-5 and TRBJ2-5 for the parts outside the CDR3, the full variable domain is DAGVTQSPTHLIKTRGQQVTLRCSPISGHKSVSWYQQVLGQGPQFIFQYYEKEERGRGNFPDRFSARQFPNYSSELNVNALLLGDSALYLCASSLARRETQYFGPGTRLLVL.

About this clone itself: The sample carries other DNA sequences with the same CDR3. The CDR3 coding sequence is TGTGCCAGCTCACCACCGGGACTCGGCACAGATACGCAGTATTTT. Its translation: CASSPPGLGTDTQYF. This rearrangement joins TRBV18 to TRBJ2-3, with D maybe TRBD2 (6 bases). Germline loops: CDR1 KGHSH, CDR2 LQKENI. This CDR3 is 15 amino acids long. The V and J ends lost 0 bases and 1 base respectively, with 8 bases between them.

The chain employs TRBV28 and TRBJ2-1; 9 bases map to TRBD2. Germline V gives CDR1 MDHEN, CDR2 SYDVKM. The CDR3 runs 20 residues. V dropped 2 bases and J dropped 3; count of bases not matched to a gene: 17. In DNA, the CDR3 is TGTGCCAGCAGTTTAAGGGGAATATTGCGGGAGGGCCTAAGCTACAATGAGCAGTTCTTC. This translates into CASSLRGILREGLSYNEQFF.

This rearrangement joins TRBV4-3 to TRBJ2-1, with 7 positions matching TRBD2. The CDR3 has 16 residues. Germline trimming cut 3 bases from V and 5 bases from J; bases unmatched to any gene: 10. Germline-derived CDR1 and CDR2 are LGHNA and YSLEER. The CDR3 DNA follows: TGCGCCAGCAGCCAGAGGGGAGGGCTAGCGGACAATGAGCAGTTCTTC. This sequence encodes CASSQRGGLADNEQFF.

As DNA, the CDR3 is TGTGCCAGCAGACAACAGGGACCCGGGGAGCTGTTTTTT. Protein product: CASRQQGPGELFF. The chain has TRBV2 and TRBJ2-2; D might be TRBD1 (6 bases). Trimming pared 6 bases from V and 6 bases from J, leaving 11 bases between. The V gene's germline CDR1 is SNHLY and CDR2 FYNNEI. The CDR3 runs 13 residues.

As for this clone: At the DNA level, this CDR3 is encoded by other sequences in the same sample as well. The chain combines TRBV28 with TRBJ1-6; the match to TRBD1 covers 7 bases. Losses at the gene ends were 4 bases for V and 6 bases for J; bases not matched to a gene: 3. There are 14 residues in the CDR3. Germline V gene lookup returns CDR1 MDHEN and CDR2 SYDVKM. The CDR3 protein is CASSSTGTNSPLHF. The CDR3 DNA reads TGTGCCAGCAGTTCGACAGGGACTAATTCACCCCTCCACTTT.

This chain connects TRBV5-4 to TRBJ2-3; 8 nucleotides align to TRBD1. J lost 4 bases, V lost 0 bases, and 7 bases had no gene match. The CDR3 extends over 16 amino acids. Germline CDR1 is SGHNT and CDR2 is YYREEE (reference sequence). The CDR3 loop is CASSLGAQGAPDTQYF. The CDR3 DNA sequence: TGTGCCAGCAGCTTGGGAGCCCAGGGGGCACCAGATACGCAGTATTTT.

For this clone: This may be a read error: a much more frequent sequence differs by one nucleotide. Other DNA sequences from this sample encode an identical CDR3 as well. The CDR3 DNA sequence: TGTGCCAGCTCACAGGGGTATAGCAATCAGCCCCAGCATTTT. Its translation: CASSQGYSNQPQHF. The V call is TRBV2, the J call TRBJ1-5, with 7 bases fitting TRBD1. The CDR3 covers 14 residues. CDR1 SNHLY and CDR2 FYNNEI come from the germline V gene. J gave up 0 bases and V 8 bases, and 4 bases lay outside the gene matches.

This chain uses TRBV5-1 with TRBJ2-5; D may match TRBD1 or TRBD2 (5 bases each). Trimming removed 4 bases at V and 5 bases at J, with 18 bases between. Germline V CDR1 and CDR2: SGHRS, YFSETQ. This CDR3 spans 15 amino acids. Here the CDR3 reads CASSITGPSGETQYF. The CDR3, as DNA: TGCGCCAGCAGCATCACAGGTCCCTCGGGGGAGACCCAGTACTTC.

This clone was observed a few times. The chain recombines TRBV28 with TRBJ2-7, with D unclear. The V and J ends lost 6 bases and 7 bases respectively, with 13 bases between them. CDR3 length: 12 residues. Germline V lookup: CDR1 MDHEN, CDR2 SYDVKM. Here the CDR3 DNA reads TGTGCCAGCAGAGAGCCCCAACGGGAGCAGTACTTC. It translates to CASREPQREQYF.

The chain recombines TRBV11-2 with TRBJ2-7, with 8 bases fitting TRBD2. The junction had 4 bases not matched to a gene; V was cut back by 6 bases and J by 0 bases. Looked up from germline, CDR1 is SGHAT and CDR2 is FQNNGV. The CDR3 length is 14 residues. DNA of the CDR3: TGTGCCAGCAGTGAGCGGGGGATCTCCTACGAGCAGTACTTC. Translation gives CASSERGISYEQYF.

J is TRBJ2-3 and V is TRBV18; 9 nucleotides line up with TRBD1. After removal of 0 bases from V and 1 base from J, the junction contained 17 bases not matched to a gene. There are 21 residues in the CDR3. Germline lookup yields CDR1 KGHSH and CDR2 LQKENI. CDR3 DNA sequence: TGTGCCAGCTCACCACCTAGGGGGACAGGGTCCGGAGGGTTCGGCACAGATACGCAGTATTTT. Its protein product is CASSPPRGTGSGGFGTDTQYF.

The chain is built from TRBV28 and TRBJ1-6; no clear D gene. V was trimmed by 5 bases and J by 9 bases, leaving 17 bases between them. CDR3 length: 15 amino acids. Germline CDR1 is MDHEN and CDR2 is SYDVKM. The CDR3 coding sequence is TGTGCCAGCAGTCGGGAGGGAGCCGCGGGTTCACCCCTCCACTTT. Translation gives CASSREGAAGSPLHF.

The table lists this clone with many counts. The V call is TRBV4-1, the J call TRBJ2-7, with 9 bases fitting TRBD2. CDR1 is MGHRA and CDR2 is YSYEKL in the germline V gene. CDR3 length: 15 amino acids. V dropped 4 bases and J dropped 3; count of bases not matched to a gene: 7. For the CDR3, the DNA is TGCGCCAGCAGCCTTCTTAGCGGGAGTAACTACGAGCAGTACTTC. Protein sequence: CASSLLSGSNYEQYF.

The gene calls are TRBV10-1 and TRBJ2-7; 12 bases match TRBD2. The J call may not be correct, given that the DNA end is closer to TRBJ2-1. From germline, CDR1 is WNHNN and CDR2 SYGVQD (reference sequence). This CDR3 has 17 amino acids. CDR3 amino acids: CASSENLGTSGSNEQFF. DNA for the CDR3: TGCGCCAGCAGTGAGAACCTCGGGACTAGCGGGTCCAATGAGCAGTTCTTC.

This clone occurred many times. The V and J genes are TRBV13 and TRBJ2-7, with 9 bases identical to TRBD2. With 6 bases clipped from V and 2 bases from J, the junction kept 14 bases outside the gene matches. The CDR3 is 17 amino acids. Looked up from germline, CDR1 is PRHDT and CDR2 is FYEKMQ (reference sequence). The CDR3: CASRDSGRYGIAYEQYF. The CDR3 nucleotides read TGTGCCAGCAGGGACAGCGGGAGGTATGGTATCGCCTACGAGCAGTACTTC.

The chain uses TRBV11-2 and TRBJ2-3; 15 bases line up with TRBD2. J gave up 1 base and V 5 bases, and 10 bases lay outside the gene matches. The CDR3 loop spans 19 amino acids. CDR1 is SGHAT, CDR2 FQNNGV, per germline. In DNA, the CDR3 is TGTGCCAGCAGCGGAAGGGGGACTAGCGGGAGGTTAGGCACAGATACGCAGTATTTT. The encoded protein is CASSGRGTSGRLGTDTQYF.

V and J are TRBV27 and TRBJ2-7; D is perhaps TRBD2 (5 bases). Germline V lookup: CDR1 MNHEY, CDR2 SMNVEV (reference sequence). Trimming took off 5 bases at V and 2 bases at J, with 10 bases between the two ends. The length of the CDR3 is 13 residues. In DNA, the CDR3 is TGTGCCAGCAGTCCGGGAAACGCCTACGAGCAGTACTTC. It codes for CASSPGNAYEQYF.

Comment on this clone: In the same sample, other DNA sequences code for this CDR3. The chain has TRBV18 and TRBJ2-7, with TRBD2 identical over 8 bases. Germline V CDR1 and CDR2: KGHSH, LQKENI. This CDR3 is built from 14 residues. The V segment lost 3 bases and the J segment 0 bases; nucleotides outside the gene matches: 1. The CDR3, as DNA: TGTGCCAGCTCACCCAGCGGGGGCTCCTACGAGCAGTACTTC. Residues: CASSPSGGSYEQYF.

V gene TRBV28 combines with J gene TRBJ2-7, with TRBD2 as a possible D gene (5 bases). Deletions cut 10 bases from V and 4 bases from J, with 11 bases between. The CDR3 length is 11 residues. The germline gives CDR1 MDHEN, CDR2 SYDVKM. The CDR3 DNA reads TGTGCCACCCTGGAGGCTTACGAGCAGTACTTC. It is translated as CATLEAYEQYF.

About this clone itself: At one of its ends the junction is not consistent with the germline gene, which may arise from a read error. The chain joins TRBV4-2 to TRBJ1-4; 8 bases are a match to TRBD1. Germline V CDR1 and CDR2: LGHNA, YNFKEQ. The CDR3 spans 14 residues. CDR3 bases: TGTGCCAGCAGCCAAACAGGGGGTCGGGAAAAACTGTCTTTT. This codes for CASSQTGGREKLSF.

This rearrangement joins TRBV28 to TRBJ1-2; tentative D call: TRBD1 (5 bases). The CDR3 has 15 amino acids. Germline CDR1 reads MDHEN; CDR2 reads SYDVKM. V lost 7 bases to trimming and J lost 4 bases, with 19 bases between them. As DNA, the CDR3 is TGTGCCAGCAAGATCGAGGGGTTCCTGTCCTATGGCTACACCTTC. Protein product: CASKIEGFLSYGYTF.

This clone was seen just once. The rearrangement joins TRBV30 to TRBJ2-5, with 7 bases matching TRBD1. The assigned J gene may be wrong: the sequence end matches TRBJ2-7 better. The CDR3 is 14 amino acids. Germline CDR1 reads GTSNPN; CDR2 reads SVGIG (reference sequence). The DNA of the CDR3 is TGTGCCTGGAGCTATACGGGACAGATCTACGAGCAGTACTTC. Translated, it gives CAWSYTGQIYEQYF.

This chain joins TRBV11-2 and TRBJ2-7, with D possibly being TRBD2 (6 bases). Trimming removed 5 bases at V and 3 bases at J, with 14 bases between. There are 14 residues in the CDR3. Looked up from germline, CDR1 is SGHAT and CDR2 is FQNNGV. CDR3 sequence (DNA): TGTGCCAGCAGCCCGGCGGGACTCGACTACGAGCAGTACTTC. Translating it yields CASSPAGLDYEQYF. Supplemented by reference TRBV11-2 and TRBJ2-7, the full variable domain reads EAGVAQSPRYKIIEKRQSVAFWCNPISGHATLYWYQQILGQGPKLLIQFQNNGVVDDSQLPKDRFSAERLKGVDSTLKIQPAKLEDSAVYLCASSPAGLDYEQYFGPGTRLTVT.

The chain combines TRBV4-3 with TRBJ2-3; no firm D call. This CDR3 has 14 amino acids. CDR1 LGHNA and CDR2 YSLEER come from the germline V gene. V was trimmed by 0 bases and J by 5 bases, leaving 9 bases between them. The CDR3 loop reads CASSQDLVRDTQYF. The CDR3 nucleotides are TGCGCCAGCAGCCAAGATCTGGTCAGAGATACGCAGTATTTT.

The chain combines TRBV27 with TRBJ2-5; D remains ambiguous. The CDR3 is 14 residues long. The germline CDR1 and CDR2 sequences are MNHEY and SMNVEV (reference sequence). Trimming took off 2 bases at V and 1 base at J, with 8 bases between the two ends. The CDR3 nucleotides are TGTGCCAGCAGTTTACCCCCGGTCCAAGAGACCCAGTACTTC. This gives the protein CASSLPPVQETQYF.

V and J are TRBV5-1 and TRBJ2-7; TRBD2 matches at 9 bases. V shed 2 bases, J shed 3 bases, and the junction held 9 bases outside the gene matches. The CDR3 loop spans 16 amino acids. Germline V gives CDR1 SGHRS, CDR2 YFSETQ. This CDR3 reads CASSFLAGSDHYEQYF. The CDR3 DNA follows: TGCGCCAGCAGCTTTCTAGCGGGGTCCGACCACTACGAGCAGTACTTC.

This clone appeared a single time. The rearrangement uses TRBV13 and TRBJ2-7; 13 nucleotides align to TRBD2. Unmatched junction bases numbered 3, after V lost 5 bases and J lost 2 bases. The germline CDR1 and CDR2 sequences are PRHDT and FYEKMQ (reference sequence). The CDR3 covers 15 residues. The CDR3 here is CASSPGLAGAYEQYF. CDR3 in DNA: TGTGCCAGCAGCCCAGGACTAGCGGGAGCCTACGAGCAGTACTTC.

A word on this clone: A much larger clone differs by one base, so this may be a read error. Within the sample, other DNA sequences also encode this same CDR3. The chain couples TRBV5-5 to TRBJ1-1; 7 nucleotides align to TRBD1. Germline-derived CDR1 and CDR2 are SGHKS and YYEKEE (reference sequence). V gave up 0 bases and J gave up 5 bases; unmatched junction bases: 1. The CDR3 contains 13 residues. In DNA, the CDR3 is TGTGCCAGCAGCTTGGAACAGGGGACTGAAGCTTTCTTT. Translation gives CASSLEQGTEAFF.

The chain links TRBV6-5 to TRBJ2-5; 7 bases agree with TRBD2. This CDR3 has 13 amino acids. The germline gives CDR1 MNHEY, CDR2 SVGAGI. Trimming cost V 7 bases and J 4 bases; bases outside gene matches: 6. The chain's CDR3 is CASKAGRRETQYF. DNA for the CDR3: TGTGCCAGCAAAGCGGGACGAAGAGAGACCCAGTACTTC.

The chain links TRBV7-2 to TRBJ2-6; D is unclear. The germline gives CDR1 SGHTA, CDR2 FQGNSA. CDR3 length: 18 amino acids. The CDR3 DNA follows: TGTGCAGCAGCTAGAGATACGAGACGACAAAGTCGGGCCAACGTCCTGACTTTC. It translates to CAAARDTRRQSRANVLTF.

This clone appeared once. The rearrangement joins TRBV7-3 to TRBJ1-5, with D unresolved. This CDR3 is 12 amino acids long. Deletions cut 5 bases from V and 5 bases from J, with 7 bases between. Germline CDR1 and CDR2: SGHTA and FQGTGA. CDR3 loop: CASSRNDQPQHF. CDR3 sequence (DNA): TGTGCCAGCAGCCGAAACGATCAGCCCCAGCATTTT.